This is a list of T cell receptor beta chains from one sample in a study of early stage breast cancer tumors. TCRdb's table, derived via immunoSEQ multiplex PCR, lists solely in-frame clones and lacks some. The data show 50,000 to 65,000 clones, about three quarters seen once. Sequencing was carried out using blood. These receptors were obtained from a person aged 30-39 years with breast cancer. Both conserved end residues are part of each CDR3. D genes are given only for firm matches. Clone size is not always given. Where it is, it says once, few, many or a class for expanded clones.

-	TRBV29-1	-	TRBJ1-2	TGCAGCGTTGGCGAAGGGCCGGTTGGCTATGGCTACACCTTC	CSVGEGPVGYGYTF
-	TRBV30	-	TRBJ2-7	TGTGCCTGGAGTGCGGGGACTGTGGACTACGAGCAGTACTTC	CAWSAGTVDYEQYF
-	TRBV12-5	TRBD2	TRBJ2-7	TGTGCTAGTGGTTATCCCCGCGGGAGCCTACTAGCGGGAGAGGCTCGAGGCTACGAGCAGTACTTC	CASGYPRGSLLAGEARGYEQYF
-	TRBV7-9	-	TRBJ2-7	TGTGCCAGCAGCTTATCCAGCAACCCGGGCGACGAGCAGTACTTC	CASSLSSNPGDEQYF
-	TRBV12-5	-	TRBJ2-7	TGTGCTAGTTCACTACGGCTACCAGAAGCCTACGAGCAGTACTTC	CASSLRLPEAYEQYF
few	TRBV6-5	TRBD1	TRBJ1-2	TGTGCCAGCAGTCATCCCTGGGACAGGAACTATGGCTACACCTTC	CASSHPWDRNYGYTF
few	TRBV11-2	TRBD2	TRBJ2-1	TGTGCCAGCAGCTTAGGCCTAGCGGGGAACAATGAGCAGTTCTTC	CASSLGLAGNNEQFF
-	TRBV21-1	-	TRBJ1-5	TGTGCCAGCAGCAGGGAGACAGGGAGCTATCAGCCCCAGCATTTT	CASSRETGSYQPQHF
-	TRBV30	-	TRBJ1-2	TGTGCCTGGACGCCTGGGGGGCGCGGCTACACCTTC	CAWTPGGRGYTF
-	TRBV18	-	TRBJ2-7	TGTGCCAGCTCACCTGCCAGGGCCTACGAGCAGTACTTC	CASSPARAYEQYF
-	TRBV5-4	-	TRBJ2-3	TGTGCCAGCAGCTTGCATGCGGTTCATGGGGATACGCAGTATTTT	CASSLHAVHGDTQYF
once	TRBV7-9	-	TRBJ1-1	TGTGCCAGCAGCCTGAACGGGGGGGACACTGAAGCTTTCTTT	CASSLNGGDTEAFF
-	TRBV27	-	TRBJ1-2	TGTGCCAGCAGTTTAGGGGGGGCAGCGTTTGATGGCTACACCTTC	CASSLGGAAFDGYTF
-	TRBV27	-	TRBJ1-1	TGTGCCAGCAGTTTTTCAAGGTTGGCCACTGAAGCTTTCTTT	CASSFSRLATEAFF
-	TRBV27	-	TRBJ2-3	TGTGCCAGCAGTTTATGGGGGGCCCCGGATACGCAGTATTTT	CASSLWGAPDTQYF
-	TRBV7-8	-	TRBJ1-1	TGTGCCAGCAGCTTAGGGGGGGCTAACACTGAAGCTTTCTTT	CASSLGGANTEAFF
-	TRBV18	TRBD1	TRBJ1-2	TGTGCCAGCTCACCACAGGACAGGGGAAAGGATGGCTACACCTTC	CASSPQDRGKDGYTF
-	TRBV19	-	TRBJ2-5	TGTGCCAGTAGTTCCCTTGGGCAGCAAGAGACCCAGTACTTC	CASSSLGQQETQYF
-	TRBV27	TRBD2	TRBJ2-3	TGTGCCAGCAGTCTCTCACCCCCTGCGACTAGCGGGAGAGTAGATACGCAGTATTTT	CASSLSPPATSGRVDTQYF
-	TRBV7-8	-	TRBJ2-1	TGTGCCAGCAGCGAACTAGCCAGTGAGCAGTTCTTC	CASSELASEQFF
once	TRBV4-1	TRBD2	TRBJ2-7	TGCGCCAGCAGCCAAGAGGGGGCGGGAGGACTTTTATACGAGCAGTACTTC	CASSQEGAGGLLYEQYF
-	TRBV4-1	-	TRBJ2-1	TGCGCCAGCAGCCAAGGGGGCGCCGGGAATGAGCAGTTCTTC	CASSQGGAGNEQFF
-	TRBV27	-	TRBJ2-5	TGTGCCAGCCGCGACCGTTGGGACACGGAGACCCAGTACTTC	CASRDRWDTETQYF
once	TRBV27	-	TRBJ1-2	TGTGCCAGCAGTTTGGGAAATAACTATGGCTACACCTTC	CASSLGNNYGYTF
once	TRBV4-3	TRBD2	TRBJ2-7	TGCGCCAGCAGCCAAGATCAGATAGCGGGAGGGGACGAGCAGTACTTC	CASSQDQIAGGDEQYF
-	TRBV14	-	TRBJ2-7	TGTGCCAGCAGCCAGATTAGGGGTTACGAGCAGTACTTC	CASSQIRGYEQYF
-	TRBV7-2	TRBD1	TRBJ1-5	TGTGCCAGCAGACCACAGGGGGGCAATCAGCCCCAGCATTTT	CASRPQGGNQPQHF
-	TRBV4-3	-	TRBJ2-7	TGCGCCAGCAGCCAACTCCAGGACGGCTTATACGAGCAGTACTTC	CASSQLQDGLYEQYF
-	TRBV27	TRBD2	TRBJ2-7	TGTGCCAGCGCGACTAGCGGGAGGGCCCCGGGGTACGAGCAGTACTTC	CASATSGRAPGYEQYF
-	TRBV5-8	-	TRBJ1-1	TGTGCCAGCAGCTTGCAGACTGAAGCTTTCTTT	CASSLQTEAFF
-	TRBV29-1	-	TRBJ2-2	TGCAGCGTTGAAGATTTCGTCCGGAGTGGGACCGGGGAGCTGTTTTTT	CSVEDFVRSGTGELFF
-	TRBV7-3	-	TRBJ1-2	TGTGCCAGCAGCTCAGAGGCCTTGTCCTATGGCTACACCTTC	CASSSEALSYGYTF
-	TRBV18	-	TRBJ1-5	TGTGCCAGCTCACCTGCAGGGCCTGGTCAGCCCCAGCATTTT	CASSPAGPGQPQHF
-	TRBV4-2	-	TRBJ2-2	TGTGCCAGCAGCCAAGTGGGTCGGTCCGGGGAGCTGTTTTTT	CASSQVGRSGELFF
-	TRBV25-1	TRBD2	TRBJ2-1	TGTGCCAGCAGGCGCGGGAGCTCCTACAATGAGCAGTTCTTC	CASRRGSSYNEQFF
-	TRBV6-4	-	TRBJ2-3	TGTGCCAGCAGTGCGGGGCAGGGGACCAGTACGCAGTATTTT	CASSAGQGTSTQYF
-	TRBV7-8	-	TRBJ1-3	TGTGCCAGCAGCACCCGGGGGGGTGACACCATATATTTT	CASSTRGGDTIYF
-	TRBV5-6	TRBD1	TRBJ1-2	TGTGCCAGCAGCTGGGGACAGGGTTCAACAATTATTGGCTACACCTTC	CASSWGQGSTIIGYTF
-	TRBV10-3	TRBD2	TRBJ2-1	TGTGCCACGCGTTCTGCGGGAGGGCCCGGGAATGAGCAGTTCTTC	CATRSAGGPGNEQFF
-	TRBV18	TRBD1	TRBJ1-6	TGTGCCAGCTCCATACGGGACAGGGGGTCACCCCTCCACTTT	CASSIRDRGSPLHF
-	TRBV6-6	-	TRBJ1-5	TGTGCCAGCGCCGCAGGGGATTATAGCAATCAGCCCCAGCATTTT	CASAAGDYSNQPQHF
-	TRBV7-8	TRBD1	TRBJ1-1	TGTGCCAGCAGCTTAGACGACAGGGGATTAGATAGCACTGAAGCTTTCTTT	CASSLDDRGLDSTEAFF
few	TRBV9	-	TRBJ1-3	TGTGCCAGCAGCGTAGACCTCGGGACGGCAGGAAACACCATATATTTT	CASSVDLGTAGNTIYF
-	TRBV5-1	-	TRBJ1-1	TGCGCCAGCAGCTTGAATTCGGGTGGATACACTGAAGCTTTCTTT	CASSLNSGGYTEAFF